A selection of T cell receptor beta chains follows, all from one sample in a study of blood T cells in healthy people across ages. Each CDR3 protein gets one entry after TCRdb re-called the 5' RACE reads with MiXCR. The sample has around 1,000,000 distinct CDR3 sequences, around 25% seen once. These records were also assigned to another study, of T cells of mothers and their children.

Material for sequencing was blood. The receptors originated from a girl aged 2 to 10 in good health. CDR3s include the opening cysteine and the closing phenylalanine or tryptophan. D genes are given only for firm matches.

D,V,CDR3
.,TRBV6-5,CASSYGSGDGFGYTF
TRBD1,TRBV14,CASSQEGDRASYNEQFF
.,TRBV29-1,CSVGRDYEQYF
TRBD1,TRBV4-2,CASSQVRQTGGAEQFF
TRBD1,TRBV24-1,CATSDPGGAFGYTF
.,TRBV4-2,CASSQEVSTYEQYF
.,TRBV7-2,CASSWGYNQPQHF
.,TRBV29-1,CSLLAGATYEQYF
.,TRBV27,CASRERQAANYGYTF
.,TRBV28,CASSFTDSYEQYF
.,TRBV29-1,CSVAGSLDRIYEQYF
.,TRBV5-1,CASSPRTATDTQYF
.,TRBV28,CASRWGGNTEAFF
.,TRBV20-1,CSARDTDFSYEQYF
.,TRBV6-2/TRBV6-3,CASGTGRYTEAFF
TRBD1,TRBV3-1,CASSQRAGGFYEQYF
.,TRBV5-1,CASSSQVGTDTQYF
.,TRBV20-1,CSTRAFSTDTQYF
.,TRBV25-1,CASSDGVVGRVNNEQFF
.,TRBV14,CASSQELLGELFF
TRBD2,TRBV29-1,CSVEGSQPAGVGNEQFF
.,TRBV2,CASSEALLVGQGAGLAKNIQYF